Listed below are T cell receptor beta chains from one sample, sequenced in a study of cytomegalovirus exposure and HLA in healthy donors. Produced via immunoSEQ multiplex PCR; TCRdb's table is partial and in-frame only. This sample has 150,000 to 200,000 clones, with 75% to 85% found just once. The sequenced sample consisted of PBMCs. The source is a woman aged 45-65 years in good health and CMV-seronegative. The CDR3 runs from the conserved cysteine through the conserved F or W. Fields, in order: V gene, clone size, J gene, D gene, CDR3 length, CDR3 protein, CDR3 DNA. A D gene is named only where the DNA matches it firmly. Expanded clones get a size class; other rows say once, few or many, or leave the size out.

v_call: TRBV7-9; clone_size: once; j_call: TRBJ1-4; d_call: TRBD1; cdr3_length: 19; cdr3_aa: CASSFQLDRGWQPNEKLFF; cdr3_nt: TGTGCCAGCAGCTTCCAACTCGACAGGGGTTGGCAGCCAAATGAAAAACTGTTTTTT
v_call: TRBV7-9; clone_size: few; j_call: TRBJ1-5; d_call: .; cdr3_length: 17; cdr3_aa: CASSSGGDTKVNQPQHF; cdr3_nt: TGTGCCAGCAGCTCCGGGGGGGACACCAAGGTTAATCAGCCCCAGCATTTT
v_call: TRBV5-4; clone_size: .; j_call: TRBJ1-2; d_call: .; cdr3_length: 16; cdr3_aa: CASSLVRGGGGYGYTF; cdr3_nt: TGTGCCAGCAGCTTGGTGCGGGGGGGCGGGGGCTATGGCTACACCTTC
v_call: TRBV6-1; clone_size: .; j_call: TRBJ2-1; d_call: .; cdr3_length: 13; cdr3_aa: CASRPTVRDNGFF; cdr3_nt: TGTGCCAGCAGGCCGACAGTACGGGACAACGGGTTCTTC
v_call: TRBV28; clone_size: .; j_call: TRBJ1-3; d_call: .; cdr3_length: 15; cdr3_aa: CASSLESGDGNTIYF; cdr3_nt: TGTGCCAGCAGTTTGGAGTCCGGGGATGGAAACACCATATATTTT
v_call: TRBV19; clone_size: .; j_call: TRBJ1-5; d_call: .; cdr3_length: 14; cdr3_aa: CASSTLGPAQPQHF; cdr3_nt: TGTGCCAGTAGTACCCTGGGCCCGGCTCAGCCCCAGCATTTT
v_call: TRBV19; clone_size: .; j_call: TRBJ2-7; d_call: .; cdr3_length: 12; cdr3_aa: CATQDQTYEQYF; cdr3_nt: TGTGCCACACAGGATCAAACCTACGAGCAGTACTTC
v_call: TRBV4-3; clone_size: few; j_call: TRBJ2-7; d_call: .; cdr3_length: 12; cdr3_aa: CASSQHQYEQYF; cdr3_nt: TGCGCCAGCAGCCAACATCAATACGAGCAGTACTTC
v_call: TRBV5-4; clone_size: many; j_call: TRBJ1-1; d_call: .; cdr3_length: 13; cdr3_aa: CASSLTGNTEAFF; cdr3_nt: TGTGCCAGCAGCTTGACGGGGAACACTGAAGCTTTCTTT
v_call: TRBV6-5; clone_size: .; j_call: TRBJ2-5; d_call: .; cdr3_length: 16; cdr3_aa: CASSYSTFGPRETQYF; cdr3_nt: TGTGCCAGCAGTTACTCCACCTTTGGCCCCAGGGAGACCCAGTACTTC
v_call: TRBV5-5; clone_size: .; j_call: TRBJ2-3; d_call: TRBD1; cdr3_length: 17; cdr3_aa: CASSLAPRAGGTDTQYF; cdr3_nt: TGTGCCAGCAGCTTGGCCCCCAGGGCAGGGGGAACAGATACGCAGTATTTT
v_call: TRBV6-5; clone_size: .; j_call: TRBJ1-5; d_call: .; cdr3_length: 16; cdr3_aa: CASSYSGSGVNQPQHF; cdr3_nt: TGTGCCAGCAGTTACTCGGGGTCGGGGGTCAATCAGCCCCAGCATTTT
v_call: TRBV7-3; clone_size: .; j_call: TRBJ1-1; d_call: TRBD1; cdr3_length: 17; cdr3_aa: CASSWTGTGTLGTEAFF; cdr3_nt: TGTGCCAGCAGCTGGACCGGGACAGGGACCCTTGGCACTGAAGCTTTCTTT
v_call: TRBV25-1; clone_size: .; j_call: TRBJ1-2; d_call: .; cdr3_length: 15; cdr3_aa: CASSEPQAVGYGYTF; cdr3_nt: TGTGCCAGCAGCGAACCACAGGCGGTTGGCTATGGCTACACCTTC
v_call: TRBV28; clone_size: .; j_call: TRBJ2-5; d_call: TRBD1; cdr3_length: 17; cdr3_aa: CASSSKDRGLLKETQYF; cdr3_nt: TGTGCCAGCAGTTCTAAGGACAGGGGGTTGCTGAAGGAGACCCAGTACTTC
v_call: TRBV27; clone_size: .; j_call: TRBJ1-5; d_call: .; cdr3_length: 12; cdr3_aa: CASGRPDQPQHF; cdr3_nt: TGTGCCAGCGGCCGCCCAGATCAGCCCCAGCATTTT
v_call: TRBV4-1; clone_size: .; j_call: TRBJ2-1; d_call: TRBD2; cdr3_length: 16; cdr3_aa: CASSQVTASGGGEQFF; cdr3_nt: TGCGCCAGCAGCCAAGTTACGGCTAGCGGGGGAGGTGAGCAGTTCTTC
v_call: TRBV4-2; clone_size: .; j_call: TRBJ2-3; d_call: .; cdr3_length: 15; cdr3_aa: CAGSQSLGLSDTQYF; cdr3_nt: TGTGCCGGCAGCCAATCTTTGGGGCTGTCAGATACGCAGTATTTT
v_call: TRBV25-1; clone_size: .; j_call: TRBJ2-5; d_call: .; cdr3_length: 13; cdr3_aa: CASSEPPAETQYF; cdr3_nt: TGTGCCAGCAGTGAACCCCCAGCGGAGACCCAGTACTTC
v_call: TRBV5-1; clone_size: once; j_call: TRBJ2-7; d_call: TRBD1; cdr3_length: 13; cdr3_aa: CASSWAGGYEQYF; cdr3_nt: TGCGCCAGCAGCTGGGCAGGGGGCTACGAGCAGTACTTC
v_call: TRBV6-4; clone_size: .; j_call: TRBJ1-1; d_call: .; cdr3_length: 13; cdr3_aa: CASSETANTEAFF; cdr3_nt: TGTGCCAGCAGTGAGACAGCGAACACTGAAGCTTTCTTT
v_call: TRBV28; clone_size: .; j_call: TRBJ1-4; d_call: TRBD1; cdr3_length: 15; cdr3_aa: CASRRTGGPSEKLFF; cdr3_nt: TGTGCCAGCAGAAGGACAGGGGGCCCTAGTGAAAAACTGTTTTTT
v_call: TRBV7-6; clone_size: once; j_call: TRBJ2-7; d_call: TRBD1; cdr3_length: 15; cdr3_aa: CASSLATGEAYEQYF; cdr3_nt: TGTGCCAGCAGCTTAGCCACAGGGGAAGCCTACGAGCAGTACTTC
v_call: TRBV19; clone_size: .; j_call: TRBJ1-1; d_call: .; cdr3_length: 12; cdr3_aa: CASSPGNTEAFF; cdr3_nt: TGTGCCAGTAGTCCAGGGAACACTGAAGCTTTCTTT
v_call: TRBV15; clone_size: .; j_call: TRBJ2-5; d_call: .; cdr3_length: 13; cdr3_aa: CATSRDPGETQYF; cdr3_nt: TGTGCCACCAGCAGAGATCCCGGGGAGACCCAGTACTTC
v_call: TRBV7-9; clone_size: .; j_call: TRBJ2-1; d_call: .; cdr3_length: 14; cdr3_aa: CASSLEGQSNEQFF; cdr3_nt: TGTGCCAGCAGCTTAGAGGGGCAGAGCAATGAGCAGTTCTTC
v_call: TRBV18; clone_size: .; j_call: TRBJ2-7; d_call: TRBD1; cdr3_length: 16; cdr3_aa: CASSPPKRDRGHEQYF; cdr3_nt: TGTGCCAGCTCACCGCCGAAACGGGACAGGGGGCACGAGCAGTACTTC
v_call: TRBV4-1; clone_size: .; j_call: TRBJ2-1; d_call: TRBD2; cdr3_length: 18; cdr3_aa: CASSQGRRELAGHEEQFF; cdr3_nt: TGCGCCAGCAGCCAAGGACGTCGGGAACTAGCGGGACATGAGGAGCAGTTCTTC
v_call: TRBV7-2; clone_size: few; j_call: TRBJ1-1; d_call: TRBD1; cdr3_length: 13; cdr3_aa: CASSARRGREAFF; cdr3_nt: TGTGCCAGCAGCGCACGCAGGGGGCGCGAAGCTTTCTTT
v_call: TRBV27; clone_size: .; j_call: TRBJ1-4; d_call: .; cdr3_length: 18; cdr3_aa: CASSLSYHWGAGNEKLFF; cdr3_nt: TGTGCCAGCAGTTTATCATACCATTGGGGTGCAGGGAATGAAAAACTGTTTTTT
v_call: TRBV6-6; clone_size: .; j_call: TRBJ1-5; d_call: .; cdr3_length: 16; cdr3_aa: CATTNTQGLSNQPQHF; cdr3_nt: TGTGCCACGACGAACACACAGGGATTGAGCAATCAGCCCCAGCATTTT
v_call: TRBV5-1; clone_size: .; j_call: TRBJ2-7; d_call: .; cdr3_length: 15; cdr3_aa: CASSSLSGPSYEQYF; cdr3_nt: TGCGCCAGCAGTTCGTTGAGCGGCCCCTCCTACGAGCAGTACTTC
v_call: TRBV10-2; clone_size: .; j_call: TRBJ2-2; d_call: TRBD2; cdr3_length: 16; cdr3_aa: CASSKLAGFDTGELFF; cdr3_nt: TGCGCCAGCAGTAAATTAGCGGGATTTGACACCGGGGAGCTGTTTTTT
v_call: TRBV7-2; clone_size: .; j_call: TRBJ1-2; d_call: TRBD1; cdr3_length: 15; cdr3_aa: CASSAYHGTDYGYTF; cdr3_nt: TGTGCCAGCAGCGCCTACCACGGGACAGACTATGGCTACACCTTC
v_call: TRBV2; clone_size: .; j_call: TRBJ1-4; d_call: TRBD1; cdr3_length: 18; cdr3_aa: CASSEGQGATRANEKLFF; cdr3_nt: TGTGCCAGCAGCGAGGGACAGGGGGCGACGAGGGCTAATGAAAAACTGTTTTTT
v_call: TRBV7-9; clone_size: once; j_call: TRBJ2-1; d_call: TRBD2; cdr3_length: 17; cdr3_aa: CASSGSSGRASWNEQFF; cdr3_nt: TGTGCCAGCAGCGGCTCTAGCGGGAGGGCCTCGTGGAATGAGCAGTTCTTC
v_call: TRBV6-6; clone_size: few; j_call: TRBJ1-3; d_call: TRBD1; cdr3_length: 16; cdr3_aa: CASSYYDRGPGNTIYF; cdr3_nt: TGTGCCAGCAGTTACTACGACAGGGGGCCTGGAAACACCATATATTTT